Only one count was recorded for the clone carrying this T cell receptor beta chain. Participants spanned ages about 18 to 100 years and resided in over 20 US areas. The record originates from a study of blood T cell repertoires in COVID-19. Study background: PBMCs, B-cell-depleted T cells, or T cells provided the cDNA or gDNA that made up the material.

Libraries were prepared by immunoSEQ multiplex PCR; TCRdb keeps only in-frame clonotypes and omits some of them. This sample yields a few hundred thousand clones, of which over 80% are seen a single time; about 5% belongs to the top ten. CDR1 and CDR2 from the germline V gene are MNHEY and SMNVEV (reference sequence). Trimming stripped 4 bases from V and 0 bases from J, with 13 bases between. The CDR3 covers 17 residues. The clonotype was recovered from a man younger than 45 who had recovered from COVID-19. The rearrangement joins TRBV27 to TRBJ1-6; D might be TRBD1 (6 bases). Sequencing was carried out using PBMCs or T cells enriched from blood (not recorded which). Here the CDR3 DNA reads TGTGCCAGCAGTTCCCTTCAGGGGAGCTCCTATAATTCACCCCTCCACTTT. Its translation: CASSSLQGSSYNSPLHF.